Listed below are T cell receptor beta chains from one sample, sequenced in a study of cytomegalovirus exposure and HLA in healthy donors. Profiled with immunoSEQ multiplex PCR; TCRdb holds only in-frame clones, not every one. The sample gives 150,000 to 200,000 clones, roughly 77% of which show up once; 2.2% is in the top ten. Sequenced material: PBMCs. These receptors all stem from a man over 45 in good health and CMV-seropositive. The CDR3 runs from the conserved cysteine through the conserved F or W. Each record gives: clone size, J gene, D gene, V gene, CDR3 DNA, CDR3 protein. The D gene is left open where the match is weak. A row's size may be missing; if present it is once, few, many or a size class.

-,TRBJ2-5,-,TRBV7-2,TGTGCCAGCAGCTTAGGGTGGGTGGGGGGAGAGACCCAGTACTTC,CASSLGWVGGETQYF
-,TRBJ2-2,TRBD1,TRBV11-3,TGTGCCAGCAGCCCACGGACAGGGGCGAACACCGGGGAGCTGTTTTTT,CASSPRTGANTGELFF
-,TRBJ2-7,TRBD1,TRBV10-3,TGTGCCATCAGACGACAGGGGGCCGACGAGCAGTACTTC,CAIRRQGADEQYF
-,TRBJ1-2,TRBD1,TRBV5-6,TGTGCCAGCAGCATCGGACAGGGAAGATACTATGGCTACACCTTC,CASSIGQGRYYGYTF
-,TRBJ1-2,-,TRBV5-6,TGTGCCAGCAGCTCCCTTCCGACAACTAACTATGGCTACACCTTC,CASSSLPTTNYGYTF
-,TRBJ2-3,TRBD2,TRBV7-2,TGTGCCAGCAGCGTAAACTCCGGGACTAGCGGGAGCACAGATACGCAGTATTTT,CASSVNSGTSGSTDTQYF
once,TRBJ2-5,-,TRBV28,TGTGCCAGCAGTTCCCCAGGAGGCATTATGGAGACCCAGTACTTC,CASSSPGGIMETQYF
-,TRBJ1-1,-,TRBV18,TGTGCCAGCTCATATTGGGCATCAAGTATGAACACTGAAGCTTTCTTT,CASSYWASSMNTEAFF
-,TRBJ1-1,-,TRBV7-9,TGTGCCAGCAGTCAATTCGGGGGATACTACACTGAAGCTTTCTTT,CASSQFGGYYTEAFF
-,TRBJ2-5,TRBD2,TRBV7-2,TGTGCCAGCAGCTTAGTACTAGCGGGGAAACGAGAGCAGTACTTC,CASSLVLAGKREQYF
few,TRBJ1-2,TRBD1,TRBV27,TGTGCCAGCAGTTTATTGGGACAGGTCCATAACTATGGCTACACCTTC,CASSLLGQVHNYGYTF
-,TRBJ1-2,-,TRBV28,TGTGCCAGCAGTTTTACGGGGATAGCTAACTATGGCTACACCTTC,CASSFTGIANYGYTF
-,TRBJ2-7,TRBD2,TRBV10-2,TGCGCCAGTATGAGCGGGGGGGCTTACGAGCAGTACTTC,CASMSGGAYEQYF
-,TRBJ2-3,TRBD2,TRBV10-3,TGTGCCATCAGTGAGACCGGACTAGCGGGGGCTACAGATACGCAGTATTTT,CAISETGLAGATDTQYF
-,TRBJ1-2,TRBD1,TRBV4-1,TGCGCCAGCAGCCAAGGCGGGACAGGGGAGTATGGCTACACCTTC,CASSQGGTGEYGYTF
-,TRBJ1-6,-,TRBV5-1,TGCGCCAGCAGCTCGACCCCTGGGGGGGGACCTAATTCACCCCTCCACTTT,CASSSTPGGGPNSPLHF
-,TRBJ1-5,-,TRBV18,TGTGCCAGCTCCGCGGACGGGGGAAATCAGCCCCAGCATTTT,CASSADGGNQPQHF
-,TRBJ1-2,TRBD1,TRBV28,TGTGCCAGCAGTCCCCCCGGGACAGGATATGGCTACACCTTC,CASSPPGTGYGYTF
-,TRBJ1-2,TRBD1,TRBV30,TGTGCCTGGAGTCGACAGGGGTATGGCTACACCTTC,CAWSRQGYGYTF
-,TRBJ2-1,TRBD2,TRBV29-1,TGCAGCGTCCGAGAGCGGGGGGCTTACAATGAGCAGTTCTTC,CSVRERGAYNEQFF
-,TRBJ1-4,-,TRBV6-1,TGTGCCAGCAGTGGGGGGGGGTATGCAACTAATGAAAAACTGTTTTTT,CASSGGGYATNEKLFF